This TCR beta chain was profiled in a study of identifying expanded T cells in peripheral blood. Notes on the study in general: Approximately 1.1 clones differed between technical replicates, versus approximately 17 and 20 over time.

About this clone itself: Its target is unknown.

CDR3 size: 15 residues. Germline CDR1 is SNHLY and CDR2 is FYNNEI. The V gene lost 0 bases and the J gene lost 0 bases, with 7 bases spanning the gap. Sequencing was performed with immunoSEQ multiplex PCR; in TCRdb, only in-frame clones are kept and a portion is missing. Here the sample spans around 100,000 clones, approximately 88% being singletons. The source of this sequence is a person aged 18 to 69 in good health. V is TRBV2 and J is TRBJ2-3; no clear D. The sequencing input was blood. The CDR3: CASSEAQQSTDTQYF. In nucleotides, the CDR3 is TGTGCCAGCAGTGAAGCACAACAGAGCACAGATACGCAGTATTTT.